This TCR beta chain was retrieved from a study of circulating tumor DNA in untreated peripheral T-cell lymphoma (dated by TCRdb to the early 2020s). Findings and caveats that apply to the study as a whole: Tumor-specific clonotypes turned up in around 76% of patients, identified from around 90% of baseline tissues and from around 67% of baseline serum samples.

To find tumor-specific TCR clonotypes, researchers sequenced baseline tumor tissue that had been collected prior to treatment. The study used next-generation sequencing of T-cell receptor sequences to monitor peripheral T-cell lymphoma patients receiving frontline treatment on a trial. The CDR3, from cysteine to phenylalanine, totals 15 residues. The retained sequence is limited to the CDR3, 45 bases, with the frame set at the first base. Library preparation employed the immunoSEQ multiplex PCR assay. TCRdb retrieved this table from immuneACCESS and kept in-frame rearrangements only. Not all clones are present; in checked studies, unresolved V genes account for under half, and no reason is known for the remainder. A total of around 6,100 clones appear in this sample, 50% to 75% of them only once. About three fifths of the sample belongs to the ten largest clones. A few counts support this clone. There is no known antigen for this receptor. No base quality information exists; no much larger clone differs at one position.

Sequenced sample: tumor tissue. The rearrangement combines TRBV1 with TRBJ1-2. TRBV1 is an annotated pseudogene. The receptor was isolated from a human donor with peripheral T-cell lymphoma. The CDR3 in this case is CASSQDLSGTVGYTF. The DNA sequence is TGCGCCAGCAGCCAAGATTTGAGTGGAACGGTTGGCTACACCTTC.